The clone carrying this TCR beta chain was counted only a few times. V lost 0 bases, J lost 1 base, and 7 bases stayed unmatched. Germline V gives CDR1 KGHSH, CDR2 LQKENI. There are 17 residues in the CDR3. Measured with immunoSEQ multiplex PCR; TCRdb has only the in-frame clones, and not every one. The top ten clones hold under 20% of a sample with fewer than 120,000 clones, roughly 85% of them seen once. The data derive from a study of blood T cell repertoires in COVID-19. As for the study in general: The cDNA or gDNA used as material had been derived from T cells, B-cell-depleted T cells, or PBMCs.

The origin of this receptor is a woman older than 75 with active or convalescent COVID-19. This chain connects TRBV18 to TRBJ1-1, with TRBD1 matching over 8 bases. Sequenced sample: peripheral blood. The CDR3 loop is CASSPPRQGPGNTEAFF. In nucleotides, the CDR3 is TGTGCCAGCTCACCACCGAGACAGGGGCCGGGGAACACTGAAGCTTTCTTT.